These 9 T cell receptor beta chains came from one sample sequenced in a study of cytomegalovirus exposure and HLA in healthy donors. PCR primers comprised 60 Vbeta and 13 Jbeta primers. Using immunoSEQ multiplex PCR, the repertoire was profiled, and TCRdb retains in-frame clones only, with some absent. Of tens of thousands of clones detected, around four fifths appear once; the ten largest clones hold about 3.1%. The sample was PBMCs. The receptors stem from a man in his fifties in good health and CMV-seronegative.

In this sample, this clone turned up once. The chain recombines TRBV9 with TRBJ1-1; D is possibly TRBD1 (6 bases). Trimming took 3 bases from V and 4 from J, leaving 16 bases between them. Per germline, CDR1 SGDLS and CDR2 YYNGEE. The CDR3 consists of 15 residues. The CDR3, as DNA: TGTGCCAGCAGCGCTTTGACAGGCCGGTCCACTGAAGCTTTCTTT. Residues: CASSALTGRSTEAFF.

The V gene is TRBV6-4, the J gene TRBJ2-1; 11 bases map to TRBD2. V was pared by 0 bases and J by 4 bases, with 5 bases of the junction left unmatched. This CDR3 has 17 residues. Germline assignment: CDR1 MRHNA and CDR2 SNTAGT. The CDR3 nucleotides are TGTGCCAGCAGTGACTCGTTCAGACTAGCGGGGTACAATGAGCAGTTCTTC. Translated: CASSDSFRLAGYNEQFF.

The chain joins TRBV4-3 to TRBJ1-5; D unresolved. Germline CDR1 and CDR2: LGHNA and YSLEER. CDR3 length equals 13 residues. Between the trimmed V and J ends, which lost 1 base and 4 bases, there was a span of 5 bases. CDR3: CASSQGQNQPQHF. The CDR3, as DNA: TGCGCCAGCAGCCAAGGGCAAAATCAGCCCCAGCATTTT.

This clone was seen once. The chain recombines TRBV6-5 with TRBJ1-1; D gene uncertain. V was cut by 7 bases and J by 3 bases, with 12 bases left in between. The CDR3 loop spans 13 amino acids. Germline V gene data show CDR1 as MNHEY and CDR2 as SVGAGI. DNA of the CDR3: TGTGCCAGCACGTGGCGGTCGGACACTGAAGCTTTCTTT. Translation gives CASTWRSDTEAFF.

The rearrangement uses TRBV7-9 and TRBJ1-2; 9 bases map to TRBD1. Germline trimming cut 8 bases from V and 2 bases from J; bases unmatched to any gene: 21. Germline V gene data show CDR1 as SEHNR and CDR2 as FQNEAQ (reference sequence). This CDR3 region has 19 residues. The CDR3 region is CASQGSSGTGSLGNYGYTF. The CDR3 nucleotides read TGTGCCAGCCAGGGTTCGTCCGGGACAGGGTCTCTTGGCAACTATGGCTACACCTTC. Full variable domain (missing parts from reference TRBV7-9 and TRBJ1-2): DTGVSQNPRHKITKRGQNVTFRCDPISEHNRLYWYRQTLGQGPEFLTYFQNEAQLEKSRLLSDRFSAERPKGSFSTLEIQRTEQGDSAMYLCASQGSSGTGSLGNYGYTFGSGTRLTVV.

This chain joins TRBV29-1 and TRBJ1-3, with 7 bases lining up with TRBD1. The CDR3 totals 14 residues. In germline, CDR1 is SQVTM, CDR2 ANQGSEA. V dropped 6 bases and J dropped 4; count of bases not matched to a gene: 9. CDR3 nucleotide sequence: TGCAGCGTCGCCTCCGACAGGGCAGGAAACACCATATATTTT. Its translation: CSVASDRAGNTIYF. Complete variable domain (other parts from reference TRBV29-1 and TRBJ1-3): SAVISQKPSRDICQRGTSLTIQCQVDSQVTMMFWYRQQPGQSLTLIATANQGSEATYESGFVIDKFPISRPNLTFSTLTVSNMSPEDSSIYLCSVASDRAGNTIYFGEGSWLTVV.

This chain uses TRBV5-1 with TRBJ2-7; 7 nucleotides align to TRBD2. Germline V gene sequence: CDR1 SGHRS, CDR2 YFSETQ. V lost 0 bases to trimming and J lost 5 bases; unmatched junction nucleotides: 8. The CDR3 consists of 15 residues. This chain's CDR3 is CASSLDGAGTNEQYF. The CDR3 DNA follows: TGCGCCAGCAGCTTGGATGGGGCAGGGACTAACGAGCAGTACTTC.

V usage is TRBV20-1 and J usage is TRBJ2-7, with D perhaps TRBD2 (6 bases). V lost 6 bases, J lost 4 bases, and 10 bases lay in between. Germline values: CDR1 DFQATT, CDR2 SNEGSKA (reference sequence). The CDR3 extends over 11 amino acids. CDR3 residues: CSAGGIYEQYF. DNA of the CDR3: TGCAGTGCAGGAGGGATTTACGAGCAGTACTTC.

The chain carries TRBV5-1 and TRBJ2-1; possible D gene TRBD1, 5 bases. V dropped 1 base and J dropped 5 bases, with 10 bases sitting between them. The V gene's germline CDR1 is SGHRS and CDR2 YFSETQ. This CDR3 has 14 residues. CDR3 nucleotide sequence: TGCGCCAGCAGCTTGACAGCAGGGAACAATGAGCAGTTCTTC. Translation: CASSLTAGNNEQFF.